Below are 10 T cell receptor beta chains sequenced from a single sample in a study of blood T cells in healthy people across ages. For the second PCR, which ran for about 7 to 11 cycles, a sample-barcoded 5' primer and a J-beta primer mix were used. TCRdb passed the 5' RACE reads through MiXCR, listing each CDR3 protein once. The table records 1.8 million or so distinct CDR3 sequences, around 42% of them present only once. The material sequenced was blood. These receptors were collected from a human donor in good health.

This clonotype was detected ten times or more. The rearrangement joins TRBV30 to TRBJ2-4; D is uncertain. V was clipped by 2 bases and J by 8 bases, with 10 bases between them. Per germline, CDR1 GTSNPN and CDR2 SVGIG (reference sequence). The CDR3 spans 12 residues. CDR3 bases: TGTGCCTGGAGTCTTGTAAGTGACATTCAGTACTTC. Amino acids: CAWSLVSDIQYF. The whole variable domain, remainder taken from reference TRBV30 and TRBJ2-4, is SQTIHQWPATLVQPVGSPLSLECTVEGTSNPNLYWYRQAAGRGLQLLFYSVGIGQISSEVPQNLSASRPQDRQFILSSKKLLLSDSGFYLCAWSLVSDIQYFGAGTRLSVL.

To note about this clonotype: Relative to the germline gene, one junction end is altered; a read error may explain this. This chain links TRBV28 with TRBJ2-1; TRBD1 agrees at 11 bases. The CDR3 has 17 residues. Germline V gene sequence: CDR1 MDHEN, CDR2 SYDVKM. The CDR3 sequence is CASSHRTGGRSYNELFF. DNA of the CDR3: TGTGCCAGCAGTCACCGGACAGGGGGCAGGTCCTACAATGAGCTGTTCTTC.

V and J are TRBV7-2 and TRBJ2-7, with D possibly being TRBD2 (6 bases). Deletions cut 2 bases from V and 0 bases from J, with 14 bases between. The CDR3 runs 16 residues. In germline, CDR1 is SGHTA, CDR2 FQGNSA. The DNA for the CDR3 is TGTGCCAGCAGCTTATCGGGGACTCCCCTCTCCTACGAGCAGTACTTC. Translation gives CASSLSGTPLSYEQYF. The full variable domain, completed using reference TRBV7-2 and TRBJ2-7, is GAGVSQSPSNKVTEKGKDVELRCDPISGHTALYWYRQSLGQGLEFLIYFQGNSAPDKSGLPSDRFSAERTGGSVSTLTIQRTQQEDSAVYLCASSLSGTPLSYEQYFGPGTRLTVT.

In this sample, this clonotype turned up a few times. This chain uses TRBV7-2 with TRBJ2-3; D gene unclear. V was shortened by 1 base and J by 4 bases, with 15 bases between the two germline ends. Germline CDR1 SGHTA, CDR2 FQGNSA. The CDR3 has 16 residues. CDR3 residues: CASSLEFRWHSDTQYF. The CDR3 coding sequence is TGTGCCAGCAGCTTAGAGTTTAGATGGCACTCAGATACGCAGTATTTT.

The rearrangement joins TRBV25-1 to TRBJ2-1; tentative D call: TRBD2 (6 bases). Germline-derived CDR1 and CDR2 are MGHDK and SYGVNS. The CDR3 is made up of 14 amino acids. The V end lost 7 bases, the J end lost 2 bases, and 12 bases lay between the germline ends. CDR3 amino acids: CASMVADTYNEQFF. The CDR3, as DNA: TGTGCCAGCATGGTAGCGGACACCTACAATGAGCAGTTCTTC.

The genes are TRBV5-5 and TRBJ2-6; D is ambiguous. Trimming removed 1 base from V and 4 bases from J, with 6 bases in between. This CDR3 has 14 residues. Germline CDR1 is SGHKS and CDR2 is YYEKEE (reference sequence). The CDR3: CASSLFRGANVLTF. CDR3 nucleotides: TGTGCCAGCAGCTTGTTCCGGGGGGCCAACGTCCTGACTTTC.

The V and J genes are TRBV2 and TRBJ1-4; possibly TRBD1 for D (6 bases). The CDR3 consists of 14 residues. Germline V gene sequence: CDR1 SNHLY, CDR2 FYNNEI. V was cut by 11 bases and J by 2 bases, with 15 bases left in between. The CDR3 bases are TGTGCCGGGCAGGGGCGGTCGACTAATGAAAAACTGTTTTTT. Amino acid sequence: CAGQGRSTNEKLFF.

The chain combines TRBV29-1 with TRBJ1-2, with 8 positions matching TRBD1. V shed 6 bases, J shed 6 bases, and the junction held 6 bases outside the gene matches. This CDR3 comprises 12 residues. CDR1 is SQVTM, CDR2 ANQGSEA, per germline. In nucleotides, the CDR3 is TGCAGCGTCTTTCAGGGGGCGAATGGCTACACCTTC. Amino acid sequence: CSVFQGANGYTF.

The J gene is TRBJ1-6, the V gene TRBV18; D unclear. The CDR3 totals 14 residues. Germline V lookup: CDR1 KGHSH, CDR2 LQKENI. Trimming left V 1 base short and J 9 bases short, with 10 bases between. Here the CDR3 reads CASSPRLEGSPLHF. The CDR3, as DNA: TGTGCCAGCTCACCACGGTTAGAGGGTTCACCCCTCCACTTT.

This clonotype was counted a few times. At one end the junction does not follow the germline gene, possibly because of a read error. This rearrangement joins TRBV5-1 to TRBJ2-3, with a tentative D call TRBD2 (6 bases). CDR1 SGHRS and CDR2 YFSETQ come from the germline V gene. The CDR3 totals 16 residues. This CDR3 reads CASSSGGLTSTDTQYF. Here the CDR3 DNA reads TGCGCTAGCAGCTCCGGAGGGCTAACTAGCACAGATACGCAGTATTTT.